Following are 3 T cell receptor beta chains from one sample sequenced in a study of blood T cell repertoires in COVID-19. The assay was immunoSEQ multiplex PCR, and TCRdb's table has in-frame clones only and misses some. The sample holds over 130,000 clones, roughly 76% seen once. The sequenced sample was peripheral blood. The receptors were sampled from a woman aged 50 to 65 with active or convalescent COVID-19.

The genes are TRBV28 and TRBJ2-1; 10 positions match TRBD2. The germline CDR1 and CDR2 sequences are MDHEN and SYDVKM. This CDR3 comprises 15 residues. Losses at the gene ends were 2 bases for V and 4 bases for J; bases not matched to a gene: 2. The CDR3, as DNA: TGTGCCAGCAGTTTACAACTAGCGGGATACAATGAGCAGTTCTTC. Protein product: CASSLQLAGYNEQFF.

With respect to this clone: Within the sample, other DNA sequences also encode this same CDR3. The rearrangement uses TRBV6-5 and TRBJ2-1; TRBD2 agrees at 12 bases. J gave up 4 bases and V 4 bases, and 2 bases lay outside the gene matches. The CDR3 has 15 amino acids. The germline gives CDR1 MNHEY, CDR2 SVGAGI. The CDR3 DNA reads as TGTGCCAGCAGTTCCCTAGCGGGGGGGTACAATGAGCAGTTCTTC. Encoded protein: CASSSLAGGYNEQFF.

V and J are TRBV7-3 and TRBJ1-6; possible D gene TRBD1, 5 bases. Germline CDR1 and CDR2: SGHTA and FQGTGA. With 3 bases removed from V and 7 bases from J, the gap between germline ends came to 10 bases. The CDR3 spans 14 residues. CDR3 protein: CASSLQGSNSPLHF. CDR3 bases: TGTGCCAGCAGCTTGCAGGGATCGAATTCACCCCTCCACTTT. Drawing the rest from reference TRBV7-3 and TRBJ1-6, the complete variable domain is GAGVSQTPSNKVTEKGKYVELRCDPISGHTALYWYRQSLGQGPEFLIYFQGTGAADDSGLPNDRFFAVRPEGSVSTLKIQRTERGDSAVYLCASSLQGSNSPLHFGNGTRLTVT.